This is a list of T cell receptor beta chains from one sample in a study of shared clonotypes between healthy human individuals. Profiled with immunoSEQ multiplex PCR; TCRdb holds only in-frame clones, not every one. This sample has about 2.1 million clones, with 85% to 95% found just once. What was sequenced was naive CD8+ T cells from PBMCs. Receptors were obtained from a young man in good health. Some clones in this sample may be carry-over from other donors' samples. The CDR3 runs from the conserved cysteine through the conserved F or W. The D gene is left open where the match is weak. The size field is filled for only some rows; it gives once, few, many or a size class.

TRBV6-1,TRBJ1-1,14,.,.,TGTGCCAGCAGTGAGGCCGGGGATCACACTGAAGCTTTCTTT,CASSEAGDHTEAFF
TRBV11-2,TRBJ2-2,18,.,once,TGTGCCAGCAGTTCCCCAGACCGACTAGATACTCACACCGGGGAGCTGTTTTTT,CASSSPDRLDTHTGELFF
TRBV7-2,TRBJ2-1,15,.,once,TGTGCCAGCGGTTTGGCAGCGGCGCTGTACAATGAGCAGTTCTTC,CASGLAAALYNEQFF
TRBV7-9,TRBJ2-1,16,TRBD2,.,TGTGCCAGCAGCTTGTCCAGCGGGAGGGAATACAATGAGCAGTTCTTC,CASSLSSGREYNEQFF
TRBV2,TRBJ2-2,17,.,.,TGTGCCAGCAGTCCCCGTGGATACGGGAGAGAAACCGGGGAGCTGTTTTTT,CASSPRGYGRETGELFF
TRBV5-8,TRBJ2-7,15,TRBD1,.,TGTGCCAGCAGCCCGGGGACAGGGGGCGACTACGAGCAGTACTTC,CASSPGTGGDYEQYF
TRBV5-4,TRBJ1-3,14,.,.,TGTGCCAGCAGTTCACAGGGATCTGGAAACACCATATATTTT,CASSSQGSGNTIYF
TRBV11-3,TRBJ2-7,15,TRBD2,few,TGTGCCAGCAGCTTGCGGAGCGGGAGGTGGTACGAGCAGTACTTC,CASSLRSGRWYEQYF
TRBV7-2,TRBJ1-2,12,.,.,TGTGCCAGCAGTCCGGCCTTCGGTGGCTACACCTTC,CASSPAFGGYTF
TRBV27,TRBJ2-1,16,TRBD1,.,TGTGCCAGCAGTCCCTGGGACAGACAAGCATACAATGAGCAGTTCTTC,CASSPWDRQAYNEQFF
TRBV7-6,TRBJ2-7,15,.,.,TGTGCCAGCAGCCACACTCTAGCGAAAGTCTACGAGCAGTACTTC,CASSHTLAKVYEQYF
TRBV7-3,TRBJ2-1,13,.,.,TGTGCCAGCAGCCCACATCTTGGAAATGAGCAGTTCTTC,CASSPHLGNEQFF
TRBV7-9,TRBJ2-7,15,TRBD2,.,TGTGCCAGCAGCACTGGACTAGCGGTGGGCTACGAGCAGTACTTC,CASSTGLAVGYEQYF
TRBV7-9,TRBJ2-1,17,TRBD2,.,TGTGCCAGCAGCTTAGGTATCGGGACTAGCCCTTTCAATGAGCAGTTCTTC,CASSLGIGTSPFNEQFF
TRBV13,TRBJ2-7,14,.,.,TGTGCCTTTGCGATTGGCGGGACAACCTACGAGCAGTACTTC,CAFAIGGTTYEQYF
TRBV6-1,TRBJ2-2,15,.,.,TGTGCCAGCAGTGAAACCCCAGCGAACACCGGGGAGCTGTTTTTT,CASSETPANTGELFF
TRBV4-3,TRBJ2-2,14,TRBD2,.,TGCGCCAGCAGTCCCGGGAGGCACACCGGGGAGCTGTTTTTT,CASSPGRHTGELFF
TRBV7-2,TRBJ2-2,17,TRBD2,.,TGTGCCAGCAGCTTCACTAGCGGCTACGGGAACACCGGGGAGCTGTTTTTT,CASSFTSGYGNTGELFF
TRBV10-3,TRBJ2-3,15,.,.,TGTGCCATCAGTGAGTCGACCGTAGGCACAGATACGCAGTATTTT,CAISESTVGTDTQYF
TRBV27,TRBJ2-1,16,TRBD2,.,TGTGCCAGCAGTTTCATAGGACTAGCGGCCTACAATGAGCAGTTCTTC,CASSFIGLAAYNEQFF
TRBV2,TRBJ1-3,15,.,once,TGTGCCAGCAGTGAGGTCCAGGCCTCTGGAAACACCATATATTTT,CASSEVQASGNTIYF
TRBV28,TRBJ1-2,13,.,few,TGTGCCAGCAGCCCCCTCAGGACGAAGGGCTACACCTTC,CASSPLRTKGYTF
TRBV5-6,TRBJ2-7,14,TRBD2,.,TGTGCCAGCGGCCCAGCTGGGGGGGAATACGAGCAGTACTTC,CASGPAGGEYEQYF
TRBV7-9,TRBJ2-2,13,.,.,TGTGCCAGCAGCCCCGAACTCACCGGGGAGCTGTTTTTT,CASSPELTGELFF
TRBV6-6,TRBJ1-1,15,TRBD1,.,TGTGCCAGCAGATTTCCGGGACAGGTGAACACTGAAGCTTTCTTT,CASRFPGQVNTEAFF
TRBV7-8,TRBJ2-5,15,.,few,TGTGCCAGCAGCTTAGCCGGGGAGTTTGACGAGACCCAGTACTTC,CASSLAGEFDETQYF
TRBV5-1,TRBJ2-1,16,TRBD2,.,TGCGCCAGCAGCTTGATCCCTAGCGGGAGCGGGAATGAGCAGTTCTTC,CASSLIPSGSGNEQFF
TRBV7-9,TRBJ2-3,15,.,.,TGTGCCAGCAGCTTGGGCGACAGACTAACAGATACGCAGTATTTT,CASSLGDRLTDTQYF
TRBV7-9,TRBJ2-7,14,.,.,TGTGCCAGCAGCTTATCTGGTGTCGGCTACGAGCAGTACTTC,CASSLSGVGYEQYF
TRBV7-8,TRBJ1-2,17,TRBD1,.,TGTGCCAGCAGCCCGCGGGGTGAAGGGGGCTCCTTCTATGGCTACACCTTC,CASSPRGEGGSFYGYTF
TRBV11-2,TRBJ1-1,19,.,.,TGTGCCAGCAGCTTAGATCGGAGGTACAGGGAAGGCATGAACACTGAAGCTTTCTTT,CASSLDRRYREGMNTEAFF
TRBV19,TRBJ1-5,17,.,.,TGTGCCAGTAGTATGCTAGGGCAGGGGCGCGGCAATCAGCCCCAGCATTTT,CASSMLGQGRGNQPQHF